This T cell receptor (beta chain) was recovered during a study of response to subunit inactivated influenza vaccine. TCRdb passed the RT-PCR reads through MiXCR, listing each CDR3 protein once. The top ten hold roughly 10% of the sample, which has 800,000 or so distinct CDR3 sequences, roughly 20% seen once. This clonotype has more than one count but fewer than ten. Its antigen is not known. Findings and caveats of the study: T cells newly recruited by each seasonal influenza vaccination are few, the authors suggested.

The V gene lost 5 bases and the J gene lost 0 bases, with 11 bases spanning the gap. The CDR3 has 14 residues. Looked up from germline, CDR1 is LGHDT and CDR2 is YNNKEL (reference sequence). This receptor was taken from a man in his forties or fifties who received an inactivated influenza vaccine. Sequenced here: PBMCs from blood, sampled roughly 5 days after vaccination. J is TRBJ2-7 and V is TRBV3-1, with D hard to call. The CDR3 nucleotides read TGTGCCAGCAGCAGTGGGATTTCCTCCTACGAGCAGTACTTC. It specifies CASSSGISSYEQYF.